The 6 T cell receptor beta chains below come from one sample, sequenced in a study of blood T cells in healthy people across ages. Next came a second PCR, run for about 7 to 11 cycles, which used a sample-barcoded 5' primer along with a J-beta primer mix. TCRdb passed the 5' RACE reads through MiXCR, listing each CDR3 protein once. Of hundreds of thousands of distinct CDR3 sequences listed, roughly 25% are singletons. This sample was shared with a second study, whose subject was T cells of mothers and their children.

The sequenced material came from blood. These receptors were collected from a boy under 18 in good health.

The J gene is TRBJ2-2, the V gene TRBV10-1; the match to TRBD1 covers 8 bases. The CDR3 is made up of 18 amino acids. Germline loops: CDR1 WNHNN, CDR2 SYGVQD (reference sequence). V trimming: 4 bases; J trimming: 1 base; junction bases outside the gene matches: 11. CDR3 nucleotide sequence: TGCGCCAGCAGTGGAGGACAGGGATGGGTCCTGAACACCGGGGAGCTGTTTTTT. Its translation is CASSGGQGWVLNTGELFF.

This chain joins TRBV28 and TRBJ1-1; D is unclear. CDR3 length: 11 amino acids. The germline gives CDR1 MDHEN, CDR2 SYDVKM. Deletions cut 4 bases from V and 12 bases from J, with 12 bases between. CDR3 residues: CASSSTYRTFF. Written as DNA, the CDR3 is TGTGCCAGCAGTTCCACCTACCGTACTTTCTTT.

Worth noting for this clonotype: A junction boundary mismatches the germline segment, possibly from a read error. This chain connects TRBV11-3 to TRBJ2-2, with 8 bases matching TRBD1. This CDR3 has 15 amino acids. Germline V gene sequence: CDR1 SGHNT, CDR2 YENEEA. The CDR3: CASSLEGQGTGELFF. The DNA of the CDR3 is TGTGCCAGCAGCCTAGAAGGACAGGGCACCGGGGAGCTGTTTTTT.

This clonotype was picked up a small number of times. An end of the junction differs from the germline gene, which may be a read error. The chain recombines TRBV3-1 with TRBJ1-4; possibly TRBD1 for D (6 bases). From germline, CDR1 is LGHDT and CDR2 YNNKEL (reference sequence). The CDR3 runs 17 residues. The CDR3 loop is CACSQATGLATNEKLFF. Written as DNA, the CDR3 is TGTGCCTGCAGCCAAGCTACAGGGCTAGCAACTAATGAAAAACTGTTTTTT.

The V and J genes are TRBV3-1 and TRBJ2-5; 13 positions agree with TRBD2. Per germline, CDR1 LGHDT and CDR2 YNNKEL (reference sequence). The CDR3 sequence is 17 residues long. Trimming took 0 bases from V and 2 from J; bases not matched to a gene: 3. CDR3 residues: CASSQDWTSGGQETQYF. CDR3 nucleotides: TGTGCCAGCAGCCAAGATTGGACTAGCGGGGGACAAGAGACCCAGTACTTC.

This rearrangement joins TRBV6-5 to TRBJ2-5; D possibly corresponds to TRBD2 (6 bases). The J call is in doubt because the DNA end fits TRBJ2-7 better. The germline CDR1 and CDR2 sequences are MNHEY and SVGAGI. The CDR3 totals 14 residues. CDR3 DNA sequence: TGTGCCAGCAGTCCGGCGGGAACGAGATACGAGCAGTACTTC. Translating gives CASSPAGTRYEQYF.